This T cell receptor (beta chain) is drawn from a study of technical replicates of blood from a few donors (dated by TCRdb to 2016 to 2017). In the case of this clone: Its cognate antigen has yet to be identified. No much larger clone exists at a distance of one base, and base qualities are not known.

Libraries were made using the immunoSEQ multiplex PCR assay. TCRdb limited this immuneACCESS table to in-frame rearrangements with V and J called. A share of clones is missing; checked studies link under half to unresolved V genes, and the rest is unexplained. This sample comprises nearly 80,000 clones, about 96% of them detected only once. Roughly 0.34% of the sample belongs to the ten largest clones. This sequence was found in a human donor in good health. The material sequenced was T cells isolated from PBMCs.

The CDR3 region has the sequence CATSQASGSETQYF. The nucleotide sequence reads as follows: TGTGCCACCAGCCAGGCTAGCGGGAGTGAGACCCAGTACTTC. Recombination connected TRBV19 to TRBJ2-5, with TRBD2 matching 10 junction bases. CDR1 LNHDA and CDR2 SQIVND were looked up in the germline V gene (reference sequence). V has 10 bases trimmed and J has 5 bases trimmed; junction bases matching no gene number 10. Taken from cysteine to phenylalanine, the CDR3 has 14 residues. Only the CDR3 region is kept as DNA, spanning 42 bases read in frame from base 1. The CDR3 plus the reference TRBV19 and TRBJ2-5 genes for the other parts give the full variable domain: DGGITQSPKYLFRKEGQNVTLSCEQNLNHDAMYWYRQDPGQGLRLIYYSQIVNDFQKGDIAEGYSVSREKKESFPLTVTSAQKNPTAFYLCATSQASGSETQYFGPGTRLLVL.